These T cell receptor beta chains were read from a single sample in a study of siplizumab effects on memory and regulatory T cells. Sequencing was performed with immunoSEQ multiplex PCR; in TCRdb, only in-frame clones are kept and a portion is missing. This table holds roughly 110,000 clones, around 93% found once. Sequencing was done on a sample of non-Treg CD4+ T cells sorted from blood. These TCRs come from a human donor in good health. Each CDR3 is given with its conserved first and last residue. The order of the fields is V gene, D gene, J gene, CDR3 protein. D genes are given only for firm matches.

TRBV5-4	NA	TRBJ1-4	CASSKGTGNEKLFF
TRBV7-9	NA	TRBJ2-3	CASSPLRSTDTQYF
TRBV6-1	TRBD2	TRBJ2-3	CASRTSGVDTQYF
TRBV6-5	NA	TRBJ1-1	CASSYRTANTEAFF
TRBV4-1	NA	TRBJ2-5	CASSQDWYETQYF
TRBV30	TRBD1	TRBJ2-7	CAWRVDRSYEQYF
TRBV28	NA	TRBJ1-1	CASSLGGGLGEAFF
TRBV6-4	NA	TRBJ1-5	CASRGVASQHF
TRBV5-1	TRBD1	TRBJ2-1	CASSLVVGQGEQFF
TRBV5-6	NA	TRBJ1-1	CASSLVGEAFF
TRBV7-6	TRBD1	TRBJ2-1	CASSLLLGESGQGLGRNEQFF
TRBV6-5	TRBD1	TRBJ1-5	CASSYGQGLNQPQHF
TRBV18	TRBD1	TRBJ1-6	CASSDGTGSSSPLHF
TRBV27	NA	TRBJ2-6	CASSKKGQGSSGANVLTF
TRBV5-1	NA	TRBJ2-1	CASSRSFPSSYNEQFF
TRBV5-1	TRBD1	TRBJ2-5	CASSLPRGRGLNRETQYF
TRBV27	NA	TRBJ1-2	CASSLKGIYGYTF
TRBV11-2	NA	TRBJ1-4	CASSLDRVGDEKLFF
TRBV6-5	NA	TRBJ2-7	CASSYGRRDSYEQYF
TRBV5-4	NA	TRBJ2-2	CASSPQQGDPGELFF
TRBV10-2	NA	TRBJ1-5	CASRSGVEQPQHF
TRBV6-5	TRBD1	TRBJ1-3	CASSRGTAGNTIYF
TRBV11-2	TRBD1	TRBJ1-2	CASSLMGQGEDYGYTF
TRBV4-2	NA	TRBJ1-1	CASSQEIIGGNTEAFF
TRBV10-3	NA	TRBJ2-2	CAISEGGPTPITARRTGELFF
TRBV2	NA	TRBJ2-3	CASSGRRGPSTDTQYF
TRBV6-5	NA	TRBJ2-1	CASSYSRRIYEQFF
TRBV5-4	TRBD1	TRBJ1-5	CASSVTGEGDQPQHF
TRBV20-1	NA	TRBJ2-7	CSASATGEQYF
TRBV6-5	NA	TRBJ2-7	CASSWRRGPYEQYF
TRBV2	TRBD2	TRBJ2-3	CASSSLSGGRTDTQYF
TRBV19	NA	TRBJ2-2	CASSPGATGELFF
TRBV9	TRBD2	TRBJ2-3	CASSPRGGDGTDTQYF
TRBV9	NA	TRBJ2-3	CASSVGGRGGTDTQYF
TRBV19	NA	TRBJ2-7	CASSISRTYEQYF
TRBV4-3	NA	TRBJ1-2	CASSQEGQGTGYTF
TRBV11-2	NA	TRBJ2-6	CASSSRWFGGANVLTF